This T cell receptor beta chain was obtained from a study of blood T cell repertoires in COVID-19. Libraries were prepared by immunoSEQ multiplex PCR; TCRdb keeps only in-frame clonotypes and omits some of them. Of about 200,000 clones detected, approximately 80% appear once; the ten largest clones hold about 7.7%. The sequenced sample consisted of PBMCs or T cells enriched from blood (not recorded which). The sequence came from a woman aged 40 to 50 with acute COVID-19.

The CDR3 spells CASSIQGNGNQPQHF. The CDR3 coding sequence is TGTGCCAGCAGCATACAGGGTAACGGCAATCAGCCCCAGCATTTT. The rearrangement links TRBV6-5 to TRBJ1-5; perhaps TRBD1 as D (6 bases). V lost 6 bases and J 2 bases, leaving 14 bases between the germline ends. The CDR3 has 15 amino acids. From germline, CDR1 is MNHEY and CDR2 SVGAGI.